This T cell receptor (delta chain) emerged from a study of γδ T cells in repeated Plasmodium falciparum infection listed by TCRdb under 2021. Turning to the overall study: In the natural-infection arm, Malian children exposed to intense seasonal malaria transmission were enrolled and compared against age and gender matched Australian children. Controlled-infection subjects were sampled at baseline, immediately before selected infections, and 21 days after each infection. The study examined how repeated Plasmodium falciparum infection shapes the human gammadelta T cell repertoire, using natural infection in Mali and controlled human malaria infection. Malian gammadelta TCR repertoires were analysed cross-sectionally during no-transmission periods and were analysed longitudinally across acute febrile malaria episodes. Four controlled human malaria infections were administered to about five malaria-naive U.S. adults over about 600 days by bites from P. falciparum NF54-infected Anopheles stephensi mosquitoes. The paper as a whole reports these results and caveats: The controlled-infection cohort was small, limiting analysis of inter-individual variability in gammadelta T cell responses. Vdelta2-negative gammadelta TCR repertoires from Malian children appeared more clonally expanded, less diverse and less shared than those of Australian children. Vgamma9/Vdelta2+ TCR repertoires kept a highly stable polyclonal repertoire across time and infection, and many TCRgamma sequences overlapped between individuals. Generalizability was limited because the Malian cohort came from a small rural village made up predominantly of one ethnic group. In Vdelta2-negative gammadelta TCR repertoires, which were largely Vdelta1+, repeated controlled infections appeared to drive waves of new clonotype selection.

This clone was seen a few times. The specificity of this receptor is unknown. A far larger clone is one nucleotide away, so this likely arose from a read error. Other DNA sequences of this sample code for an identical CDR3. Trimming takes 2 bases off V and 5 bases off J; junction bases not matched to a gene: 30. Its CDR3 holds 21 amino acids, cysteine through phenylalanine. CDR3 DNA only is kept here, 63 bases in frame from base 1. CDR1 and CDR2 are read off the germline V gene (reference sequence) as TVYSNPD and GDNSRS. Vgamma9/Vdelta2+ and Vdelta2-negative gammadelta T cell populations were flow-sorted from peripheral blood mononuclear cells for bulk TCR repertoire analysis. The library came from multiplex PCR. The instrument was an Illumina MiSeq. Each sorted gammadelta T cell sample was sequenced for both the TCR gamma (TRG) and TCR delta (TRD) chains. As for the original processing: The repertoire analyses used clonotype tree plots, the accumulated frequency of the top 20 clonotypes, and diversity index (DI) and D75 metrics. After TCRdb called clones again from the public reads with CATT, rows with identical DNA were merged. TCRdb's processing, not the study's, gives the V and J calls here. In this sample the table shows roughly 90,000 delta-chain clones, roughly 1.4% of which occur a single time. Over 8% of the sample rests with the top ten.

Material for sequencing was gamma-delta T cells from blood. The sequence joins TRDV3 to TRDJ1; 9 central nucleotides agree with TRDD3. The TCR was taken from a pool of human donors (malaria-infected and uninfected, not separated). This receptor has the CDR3 CAFEPTWGIKATSRASDKLIF. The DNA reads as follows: TGTGCCTTTGAGCCGACCTGGGGGATTAAGGCCACTTCGCGGGCTTCTGATAAACTCATCTTT.